These 9 T cell receptor beta chains share one sample of origin, sequenced in a study of CD8 T cells in Susac syndrome (dated by TCRdb to the late 2010s). To prepare the library, the immunoSEQ multiplex PCR assay was applied. RNA was extracted using the RNeasy kit, and roughly 0.5 to 1 microgram was reverse transcribed with random hexamers. In TCRdb, the public reads were trimmed at Q25 with fastp and aligned with MiXCR, with productive beta chains retained. Every distinct CDR3 protein forms one entry, paired with its most common genes and DNA. The sample data list some 100,000 distinct CDR3 sequences, and less than 95% of these were observed just once. About 0.12% of the sample is in the top ten clones. Sequenced input: CD8+ T cells from PBMCs. All receptors come from a human donor in good health.

This clonotype was observed a handful of times. This chain connects TRBV11-2 to TRBJ2-5; TRBD2 matches at 12 bases. Germline loops: CDR1 SGHAT, CDR2 FQNNGV. With 1 base clipped from V and 4 bases from J, the junction kept 7 bases outside the gene matches. The CDR3 loop spans 17 amino acids. CDR3 bases: TGTGCCAGCAGCTTAGTCGGACTAGCGGGACCGTCAGAGACCCAGTACTTC. It codes for CASSLVGLAGPSETQYF.

The chain recombines TRBV27 with TRBJ2-1; D is unresolved. The V and J ends lost 5 bases and 6 bases respectively, with 17 bases between them. In germline, CDR1 is MNHEY, CDR2 SMNVEV (reference sequence). The CDR3 sequence is 15 residues long. The CDR3 DNA is TGTGCCAGCAGTCTCGGCTCGAATGGGCGCAATGAGCAGTTCTTC. This gives the protein CASSLGSNGRNEQFF.

The chain uses TRBV20-1 and TRBJ2-1; possibly TRBD2 for D (5 bases). Per germline, CDR1 DFQATT and CDR2 SNEGSKA (reference sequence). V was trimmed by 6 bases and J by 0 bases, leaving 18 bases between them. The CDR3 is 16 residues long. CDR3 nucleotide sequence: TGCAGTGCGCCGTCCAGGCGGGCCGTCTCCTACAATGAGCAGTTCTTC. This translates into CSAPSRRAVSYNEQFF.

The chain is built from TRBV15 and TRBJ2-5; maybe TRBD2 (6 bases). CDR1 is LNHNV and CDR2 is YYDKDF in the germline V gene (reference sequence). The V end lost 2 bases, the J end lost 2 bases, and 12 bases lay between the germline ends. The CDR3 covers 15 residues. This CDR3 reads CATSRPQDYQETQYF. CDR3 coding DNA: TGTGCCACCAGCAGACCGCAGGACTATCAAGAGACCCAGTACTTC.

The chain couples TRBV4-3 to TRBJ2-5, with 14 bases matching TRBD2. CDR1 and CDR2 (germline): LGHNA, YSLEER. After removal of 3 bases from V and 5 bases from J, the junction contained 11 bases not matched to a gene. The CDR3 sequence is 18 residues long. CDR3 residues: CASSQGGTSGRGTETQYF. In nucleotides, the CDR3 is TGCGCCAGCAGCCAGGGTGGGACTAGCGGGAGAGGCACGGAGACCCAGTACTTC.

The chain uses TRBV6-2 or TRBV6-3 and TRBJ1-2, with D possibly being TRBD1 (5 bases). The CDR3 has 15 amino acids. Germline CDR1 reads MNHEY; CDR2 reads SVGEGT. V lost 0 bases and J 2 bases, leaving 10 bases between the germline ends. The CDR3 DNA reads TGTGCCAGCAGTTACTCGCGTACAGGAAACTATGGCTACACCTTC. This encodes CASSYSRTGNYGYTF.

The rearrangement uses TRBV6-1 and TRBJ1-2, with 10 bases that match TRBD1. Germline V gene lookup returns CDR1 MNHNS and CDR2 SASEGT. The length of the CDR3 is 15 residues. Germline trimming cut 2 bases from V and 5 bases from J; bases unmatched to any gene: 5. The CDR3 sequence: CASSEYWTGGYGYTF. CDR3 nucleotide sequence: TGTGCCAGCAGTGAATACTGGACAGGGGGGTATGGCTACACCTTC.

Comments on this clonotype: The CDR3 ends on some other residue instead of the conserved phenylalanine or tryptophan, so this is likely a read error. The chain uses TRBV19 and TRBJ2-1; D is possibly TRBD1 or TRBD2 (5 bases each). Germline assignment: CDR1 LNHDA and CDR2 SQIVND (reference sequence). The CDR3 contains 12 residues. The ends were cut back, 5 bases at V and 8 bases at J, with 10 bases in the middle. The DNA for the CDR3 is TGTGCCAGTAGTCCCCGAGGGGATGAGCAGTTCTCC. This gives the protein CASSPRGDEQFS.

The J gene is TRBJ1-1, the V gene TRBV19; D not certain. The CDR3 is 13 residues long. Trimming took 6 bases from V and 6 from J, leaving 14 bases between them. Germline CDR1 reads LNHDA; CDR2 reads SQIVND (reference sequence). In DNA, the CDR3 is TGTGCCAGTAGGTCATTCCCGTCAGCTGAAGCTTTCTTT. This sequence encodes CASRSFPSAEAFF.